The 30 T cell receptor beta chains in this list originate from one sample, sequenced in a study of cytomegalovirus exposure and HLA in healthy donors. PCR involved 60 Vbeta and 13 Jbeta primers. Data came from immunoSEQ multiplex PCR; TCRdb stores just in-frame clones and leaves some out. The profile shows around 220,000 clones, roughly 79% of them singletons. The sample taken for sequencing was PBMCs. These receptors came from a man between 18 and 29 years old in good health and CMV-seronegative.

This chain joins TRBV7-9 and TRBJ1-2; TRBD1 might be the D (6 bases). The V gene lost 1 base and the J gene lost 0 bases, with 18 bases spanning the gap. This CDR3 comprises 18 residues. Germline V gene sequence: CDR1 SEHNR, CDR2 FQNEAQ (reference sequence). The CDR3 loop is CASSLVRTGGPANYGYTF. The CDR3, as DNA: TGTGCCAGCAGCTTAGTTCGTACGGGGGGCCCAGCTAACTATGGCTACACCTTC.

V gene TRBV7-3 combines with J gene TRBJ2-3; no reliable D call. Germline CDR1 is SGHTA and CDR2 is FQGTGA. V was pared by 2 bases and J by 4 bases, with 13 bases between. This CDR3 contains 15 residues. CDR3 coding DNA: TGTGCCAGCAGCTTATTGTCTAGTTTCGCAGATACGCAGTATTTT. Translating it yields CASSLLSSFADTQYF.

This rearrangement joins TRBV6-5 to TRBJ2-2, with 11 nucleotides matching TRBD2. This CDR3 spans 13 amino acids. The junction had 1 base not matched to a gene; V was cut back by 6 bases and J by 7 bases. Germline lookup yields CDR1 MNHEY and CDR2 SVGAGI. CDR3 sequence: CASSGTSGGELFF. The CDR3, as DNA: TGTGCCAGCAGCGGGACTAGCGGCGGGGAGCTGTTTTTT.

The V and J genes are TRBV4-3 and TRBJ2-2; TRBD2 matches 11 bases. There are 19 residues in the CDR3. The germline gives CDR1 LGHNA, CDR2 YSLEER. V was pared by 0 bases and J by 0 bases, with 6 bases of the junction left unmatched. The CDR3 spells CASSQDLLAGGANTGELFF. CDR3 DNA sequence: TGCGCCAGCAGCCAAGATTTGCTAGCGGGGGGTGCGAACACCGGGGAGCTGTTTTTT.

The chain employs TRBV7-6 and TRBJ2-2, with TRBD2 matching over 9 bases. The CDR3 runs to 16 residues. The trim removed 6 bases at V and 5 bases at J, leaving 10 bases unmatched. CDR1 and CDR2 (germline): SGHVS, FNYEAQ. The CDR3 DNA follows: TGTGCCAGCAGTTCCAGAGGGCTAGCGGGAACCGGGGAGCTGTTTTTT. This sequence encodes CASSSRGLAGTGELFF.

The chain uses TRBV28 and TRBJ2-7, with TRBD2 identical over 11 bases. Looked up from germline, CDR1 is MDHEN and CDR2 is SYDVKM. CDR3 length: 15 residues. With V trimmed by 6 bases and J by 6 bases, 10 bases remained unmatched. In nucleotides, the CDR3 is TGTGCCAGCAGCCCATCCGGACTAGCGGGCAGCGAGCAGTACTTC. Its translation is CASSPSGLAGSEQYF.

V gene TRBV6-4 combines with J gene TRBJ1-2; 10 bases align to TRBD1. V was pared by 5 bases and J by 0 bases, with 12 bases of the junction left unmatched. The V gene's germline CDR1 is MRHNA and CDR2 SNTAGT. This CDR3 spans 18 amino acids. Here the CDR3 DNA reads TGTGCCAGCAGTCCATTCGGGACAGGGGATACAGCTAACTATGGCTACACCTTC. Amino acids: CASSPFGTGDTANYGYTF.

A few counts support this clone. The V and J genes are TRBV5-6 and TRBJ1-1; D is possibly TRBD1 (6 bases). Germline V lookup: CDR1 SGHDT, CDR2 YYEEEE. This CDR3 contains 15 residues. The V gene lost 0 bases and the J gene lost 8 bases, with 17 bases spanning the gap. The CDR3 bases are TGTGCCAGCAGCTTGGTAGGGGGGGGCGTCCTGGAAGCTTTCTTT. This encodes CASSLVGGGVLEAFF.

This clone came up once. Other DNA sequences in the same sample also yield this CDR3. The chain joins TRBV5-1 to TRBJ2-3; 8 bases line up with TRBD1. V dropped 1 base and J dropped 6; count of bases not matched to a gene: 7. CDR3 length: 15 residues. The germline gives CDR1 SGHRS, CDR2 YFSETQ. The CDR3 here is CASSLRAGGVDTQYF. Written as DNA, the CDR3 is TGCGCCAGCAGCTTGAGGGCAGGGGGCGTCGATACGCAGTATTTT.

V usage is TRBV11-2 and J usage is TRBJ2-3; TRBD2 matches 10 bases. The V segment lost 3 bases and the J segment 3 bases; nucleotides outside the gene matches: 9. The CDR3 extends over 17 amino acids. Germline lookup yields CDR1 SGHAT and CDR2 FQNNGV. CDR3 in DNA: TGTGCCAGCAGCTTGACTAGCGGGCTGGCAGGTACAGATACGCAGTATTTT. This sequence encodes CASSLTSGLAGTDTQYF.

This chain uses TRBV9 with TRBJ2-3, with 9 bases that match TRBD2. This CDR3 contains 16 residues. Looked up from germline, CDR1 is SGDLS and CDR2 is YYNGEE. The ends lost 2 bases at V and 1 base at J; junction bases unmatched: 5. CDR3 in DNA: TGTGCCAGCAGCGTGAGTAGCGGGGGACGCACAGATACGCAGTATTTT. Encoded protein: CASSVSSGGRTDTQYF.

This sequence joins TRBV9 and TRBJ2-5; a weak D match, TRBD1 (7 bases). This CDR3 is built from 15 residues. Trimming took off 2 bases at V and 2 bases at J, with 13 bases between the two ends. CDR1 SGDLS and CDR2 YYNGEE come from the germline V gene. The CDR3 here is CASSVEGARQETQYF. CDR3 sequence (DNA): TGTGCCAGCAGCGTGGAGGGGGCGCGACAAGAGACCCAGTACTTC.

V is TRBV10-3 and J is TRBJ2-3; TRBD2 is a possible D gene (5 bases). Trimming pared 2 bases from V and 4 bases from J, leaving 7 bases between. The CDR3 is 13 amino acids. Germline lookup yields CDR1 ENHRY and CDR2 SYGVKD. The CDR3 protein is CAISEGESDTQYF. The CDR3 DNA follows: TGTGCCATCAGTGAGGGGGAGTCAGATACGCAGTATTTT.

The gene calls are TRBV29-1 and TRBJ2-2; a possible D gene is TRBD2 (6 bases). The CDR3 loop spans 19 amino acids. With 4 bases removed from V and 0 bases from J, the gap between germline ends came to 24 bases. In germline, CDR1 is SQVTM, CDR2 ANQGSEA. The CDR3 DNA reads as TGCAGCGTTGGAGGGGCCGGGACTTCCCCGTTCGCGAACACCGGGGAGCTGTTTTTT. Residues: CSVGGAGTSPFANTGELFF.

Concerning this clone itself: The junction departs from germline at one end; a sequencing error may be responsible. This sample includes further DNA sequences coding for the same CDR3. V usage is TRBV11-2 and J usage is TRBJ1-4; no clear D gene. From germline, CDR1 is SGHAT and CDR2 FQNNGV. This CDR3 has 16 residues. DNA of the CDR3: TGTGCCAGCAGCTTAGAGCGAGCCGCAACTAACGAAAAACTGTTTTTT. Amino acids: CASSLERAATNEKLFF.

This rearrangement joins TRBV6-4 to TRBJ1-1; 7 nucleotides agree with TRBD1. CDR3 size: 13 residues. J was trimmed by 3 bases and V by 6 bases; bases with no gene match: 4. CDR1 and CDR2 (germline): MRHNA, SNTAGT. The CDR3 loop is CASRVDRDTEAFF. In nucleotides, the CDR3 is TGTGCCAGCAGAGTCGACAGGGACACTGAAGCTTTCTTT.

V gene TRBV2 combines with J gene TRBJ2-5; 8 bases line up with TRBD2. Germline values: CDR1 SNHLY, CDR2 FYNNEI. The CDR3 consists of 16 residues. V dropped 4 bases and J dropped 1; count of bases not matched to a gene: 8. The CDR3 nucleotides are TGTGCCAGCAGTGGTTCTAGCGGGTCCACCCAAGAGACCCAGTACTTC. This codes for CASSGSSGSTQETQYF.

V is TRBV19 and J is TRBJ2-5; 12 nucleotides match TRBD2. Trimming took 3 bases from V and 2 from J; bases not matched to a gene: 4. The V gene's germline CDR1 is LNHDA and CDR2 SQIVND (reference sequence). This CDR3 is 16 amino acids long. The CDR3 protein is CASSMTSGGFQETQYF. The CDR3 nucleotides read TGTGCCAGTAGTATGACTAGCGGGGGCTTTCAAGAGACCCAGTACTTC.

This chain joins TRBV28 and TRBJ1-1, with a weak D call TRBD1 (5 bases). The V gene lost 5 bases and the J gene lost 0 bases, with 13 bases spanning the gap. The CDR3 spans 15 residues. From germline, CDR1 is MDHEN and CDR2 SYDVKM. CDR3 region: CASSPPQGMNTEAFF. The CDR3 DNA is TGTGCCAGCAGTCCCCCCCAGGGCATGAACACTGAAGCTTTCTTT.

This clone has just a few counts. The chain links TRBV28 to TRBJ1-4; 8 bases map to TRBD1. The CDR3 is 16 amino acids. The V gene end was trimmed by 6 bases and the J gene end by 3 bases; junction bases not matched to a gene: 9. Germline loops: CDR1 MDHEN, CDR2 SYDVKM. CDR3 in amino acids: CASSLSGGEANEKLFF. The CDR3 nucleotides are TGTGCCAGCAGCCTATCAGGGGGCGAAGCTAATGAAAAACTGTTTTTT.

The rearrangement uses TRBV19 and TRBJ2-4, with 9 bases matching TRBD1. This CDR3 contains 14 residues. Looked up from germline, CDR1 is LNHDA and CDR2 is SQIVND (reference sequence). The junction had 3 bases not matched to a gene; V was cut back by 3 bases and J by 6 bases. CDR3 DNA: TGTGCCAGTAGTATGGGACAGGGCAGAAACATTCAGTACTTC. Its protein is CASSMGQGRNIQYF.

J is TRBJ2-2 and V is TRBV27; 8 bases are a match to TRBD2. The CDR3 sequence is 15 residues long. After removal of 6 bases from V and 5 bases from J, the junction contained 8 bases not matched to a gene. The V gene's germline CDR1 is MNHEY and CDR2 SMNVEV (reference sequence). The CDR3 region has the DNA TGTGCCAGCAGCTGGACTAGCCAAGCTACCGGGGAGCTGTTTTTT. This gives the protein CASSWTSQATGELFF.

The chain has TRBV7-9 and TRBJ2-5; a weak D match, TRBD1 (5 bases). The CDR3 spans 15 residues. The ends were cut back, 2 bases at V and 6 bases at J, with 16 bases in the middle. The germline V gene has CDR1 SEHNR and CDR2 FQNEAQ (reference sequence). The CDR3 nucleotides read TGTGCCAGCAGCTTATCGACTCTAATGGGGCAGACCCAGTACTTC. Translation gives CASSLSTLMGQTQYF.

The chain couples TRBV7-6 to TRBJ1-1; weak D call: TRBD1 (5 bases). V lost 4 bases, J lost 1 base, and 10 bases lay in between. The CDR3 has 14 amino acids. Germline V gene lookup returns CDR1 SGHVS and CDR2 FNYEAQ. CDR3 sequence (DNA): TGTGCCAGCAGCTACCAAACAGGGAACACTGAAGCTTTCTTT. This codes for CASSYQTGNTEAFF.

The gene calls are TRBV4-2 and TRBJ1-3; tentative D call: TRBD1 (5 bases). The V end lost 5 bases, the J end lost 0 bases, and 8 bases lay between the germline ends. The CDR3 is made up of 14 amino acids. Germline values: CDR1 LGHNA, CDR2 YNFKEQ. The CDR3 DNA reads as TGTGCCAGCAGCGGGGGGGGCTCTGGAAACACCATATATTTT. Protein: CASSGGGSGNTIYF.

The J gene is TRBJ2-7, the V gene TRBV9; 10 bases agree with TRBD1. Germline V CDR1 and CDR2: SGDLS, YYNGEE. V shed 0 bases, J shed 3 bases, and the junction held 3 bases outside the gene matches. The CDR3 runs to 15 residues. The CDR3: CASSVAGTGDYEQYF. DNA of the CDR3: TGTGCCAGCAGCGTAGCCGGGACAGGGGACTACGAGCAGTACTTC.

The rearrangement uses TRBV29-1 and TRBJ2-1; D perhaps matches TRBD1 (6 bases). Germline CDR1 reads SQVTM; CDR2 reads ANQGSEA. The V gene lost 7 bases and the J gene lost 2 bases, with 15 bases spanning the gap. The CDR3 runs to 14 residues. The CDR3 reads CSAVQGVAYNEQFF. In nucleotides, the CDR3 is TGCAGCGCCGTACAGGGTGTCGCCTACAATGAGCAGTTCTTC.

CDR3 nucleotide sequence: TGTGCCTCAGTGGGGCAATCCTACTACGAGCAGTACTTC. Encoded protein: CASVGQSYYEQYF. The chain recombines TRBV30 with TRBJ2-5, with D maybe TRBD1 (5 bases). TRBJ2-7 explains the end of the DNA better; the J call may be wrong. Germline CDR1 is GTSNPN and CDR2 is SVGIG (reference sequence). The CDR3 totals 13 residues.

This chain links TRBV5-1 with TRBJ2-1; the match to TRBD2 covers 14 bases. The junction had 8 bases not matched to a gene; V was cut back by 4 bases and J by 5 bases. Germline CDR1 reads SGHRS; CDR2 reads YFSETQ. There are 17 residues in the CDR3. CDR3 residues: CASSPRLAGGPNNEQFF. The CDR3 bases are TGCGCCAGCAGCCCGCGACTAGCGGGAGGGCCAAACAATGAGCAGTTCTTC.

This chain joins TRBV30 and TRBJ1-1; possible D gene TRBD1, 6 bases. This CDR3 is 12 amino acids long. CDR1 and CDR2 (germline): GTSNPN, SVGIG (reference sequence). With 2 bases removed from V and 6 bases from J, the gap between germline ends came to 10 bases. CDR3 residues: CAWSRGGPEAFF. The CDR3 region has the DNA TGTGCCTGGAGTAGGGGGGGACCTGAAGCTTTCTTT.